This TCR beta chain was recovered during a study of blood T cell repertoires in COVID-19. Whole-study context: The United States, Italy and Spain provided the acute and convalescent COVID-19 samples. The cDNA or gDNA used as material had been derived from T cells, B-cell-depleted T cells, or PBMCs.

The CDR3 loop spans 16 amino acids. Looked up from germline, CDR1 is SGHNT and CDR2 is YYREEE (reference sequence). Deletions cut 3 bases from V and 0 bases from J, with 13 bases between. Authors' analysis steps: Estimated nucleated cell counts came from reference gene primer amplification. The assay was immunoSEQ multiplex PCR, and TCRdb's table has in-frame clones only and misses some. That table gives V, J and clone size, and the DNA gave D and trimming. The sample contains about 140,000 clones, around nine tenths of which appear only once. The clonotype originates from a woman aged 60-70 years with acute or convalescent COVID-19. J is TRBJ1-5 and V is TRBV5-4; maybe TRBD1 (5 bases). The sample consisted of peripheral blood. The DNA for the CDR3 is TGTGCCAGCAGCTCACGACAGAACCTTAGCAATCAGCCCCAGCATTTT. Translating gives CASSSRQNLSNQPQHF.